The 7 T cell receptor beta chains listed next were all sequenced from one sample in a study of identical twins. Via MiXCR, TCRdb re-called the 5' RACE reads, giving one row per CDR3 protein. The sample contains about 660,000 distinct CDR3 sequences, around 8.3% of which appear only once. These data also featured in a second study, about yellow fever vaccine responses in identical twins.

The sequenced material came from PBMCs. Receptors were obtained from a woman between 18 and 29 years old in good health.

This clonotype was seen many times. The chain employs TRBV6-5 and TRBJ2-2; 7 positions agree with TRBD1. Germline V gene lookup returns CDR1 MNHEY and CDR2 SVGAGI. Germline trimming cut 2 bases from V and 3 bases from J; bases unmatched to any gene: 6. This CDR3 is 16 amino acids long. The CDR3, as DNA: TGTGCCAGCAGTTACACTGGGACAGCGGACACCGGGGAGCTGTTTTTT. Amino acid sequence: CASSYTGTADTGELFF.

This clonotype was seen a handful of times. The gene calls are TRBV4-2 and TRBJ2-1; D is perhaps TRBD1 or TRBD2 (5 bases each). The germline V gene encodes CDR1 LGHNA and CDR2 YNFKEQ. V gave up 0 bases and J gave up 5 bases, with 11 bases separating them. The CDR3 covers 15 residues. The CDR3 bases are TGTGCCAGCAGCCAAGAGGTGTGGGACCACAATGAGCAGTTCTTC. Amino acid sequence: CASSQEVWDHNEQFF.

As to this clonotype: A junction boundary mismatches the germline segment, possibly from a read error. This rearrangement joins TRBV2 to TRBJ2-3; 15 bases are a match to TRBD2. This CDR3 comprises 18 residues. CDR1 and CDR2 from the germline V gene are SNHLY and FYNNEI. CDR3: CTSSPGTSGGYRADTQYF. CDR3 DNA sequence: TGTACCAGCAGTCCCGGGACTAGCGGGGGGTATCGGGCAGATACGCAGTATTTT.

This clonotype showed up many times. The chain carries TRBV7-8 and TRBJ2-7, with 8 bases identical to TRBD2. CDR1 and CDR2 (germline): SGHVS, FQNEAQ. V dropped 0 bases and J dropped 4; count of bases not matched to a gene: 2. This CDR3 region has 14 residues. The chain's CDR3 is CASSLALAEYEQYF. The CDR3 DNA sequence: TGTGCCAGCAGCTTAGCACTAGCGGAATACGAGCAGTACTTC. Variable domain in full (rest from reference TRBV7-8 and TRBJ2-7): GAGVSQSPRYKVAKRGQDVALRCDPISGHVSLFWYQQALGQGPEFLTYFQNEAQLDKSGLPSDRFFAERPEGSVSTLKIQRTQQEDSAVYLCASSLALAEYEQYFGPGTRLTVT.

The table lists this clonotype with a few counts. The chain joins TRBV29-1 to TRBJ2-6; 7 bases line up with TRBD2. V lost 7 bases and J lost 3; bases outside the gene matches: 6. The CDR3 is 14 residues long. Germline CDR1 is SQVTM and CDR2 is ANQGSEA. The CDR3 DNA reads TGCAGCGCCCTGGGGAGGGATGGGGCCAACGTCCTGACTTTC. It codes for CSALGRDGANVLTF.

This clonotype was counted between two and nine times. The chain recombines TRBV28 with TRBJ2-7; 8 positions agree with TRBD2. Germline CDR1 and CDR2: MDHEN and SYDVKM. The CDR3 extends over 12 amino acids. V trimming: 8 bases; J trimming: 4 bases; junction bases outside the gene matches: 4. The CDR3 DNA sequence: TGTGCCAGCGCTAGCGGGCGTTACGAGCAGTACTTC. Its translation is CASASGRYEQYF.

This clonotype has just a few counts. The chain couples TRBV18 to TRBJ2-5, with D unclear. Germline CDR1 KGHSH, CDR2 LQKENI. With 0 bases removed from V and 4 bases from J, the gap between germline ends came to 12 bases. This CDR3 spans 15 amino acids. This CDR3 reads CASSPPELSGETQYF. In DNA form, the CDR3 reads TGTGCCAGCTCACCACCGGAGTTGAGTGGAGAGACCCAGTACTTC.